One and the same sample provided the 31 T cell receptor beta chains below, sequenced in a study of cytotoxic CD8 clonotypes in ibrutinib-treated CLL. Method: immunoSEQ multiplex PCR; TCRdb's copy keeps in-frame clones and lacks some. The sample records some 200,000 clones, roughly 77% being singletons. The specimen comprised PBMCs, sampled after 12 months of ibrutinib treatment. These receptors came from a human donor with chronic lymphocytic leukemia.

The chain employs TRBV7-9 and TRBJ2-7; D unclear. CDR1 is SEHNR and CDR2 is FQNEAQ in the germline V gene (reference sequence). V dropped 2 bases and J dropped 2 bases, with 10 bases sitting between them. The CDR3 runs 14 residues. The chain's CDR3 is CASSLLRPPYEQYF. In DNA, the CDR3 is TGTGCCAGCAGCTTACTAAGGCCACCCTACGAGCAGTACTTC.

V and J are TRBV9 and TRBJ2-3; 8 nucleotides line up with TRBD1. This CDR3 contains 19 residues. J gave up 0 bases and V 3 bases, and 15 bases lay outside the gene matches. The germline CDR1 and CDR2 sequences are SGDLS and YYNGEE. CDR3: CASSATTGTGTASTDTQYF. The CDR3 coding sequence is TGTGCCAGCAGCGCCACCACCGGGACAGGTACAGCTAGCACAGATACGCAGTATTTT. Supplemented by reference TRBV9 and TRBJ2-3, the full variable domain reads DSGVTQTPKHLITATGQRVTLRCSPRSGDLSVYWYQQSLDQGLQFLIQYYNGEERAKGNILERFSAQQFPDLHSELNLSSLELGDSALYFCASSATTGTGTASTDTQYFGPGTRLTVL.

The chain carries TRBV7-9 and TRBJ1-2, with D perhaps matching TRBD1 (6 bases). Looked up from germline, CDR1 is SEHNR and CDR2 is FQNEAQ (reference sequence). V lost 3 bases to trimming and J lost 7 bases, with 12 bases between them. The CDR3 extends over 13 amino acids. CDR3 amino acids: CASSFGGGGGYTF. CDR3 bases: TGTGCCAGCAGCTTCGGGGGCGGAGGTGGCTACACCTTC.

This clone was seen a few times. This chain uses TRBV19 with TRBJ1-1; the D is unclear. The V gene's germline CDR1 is LNHDA and CDR2 SQIVND (reference sequence). Between the trimmed V and J ends, which lost 8 bases and 6 bases, there was a span of 22 bases. There are 15 residues in the CDR3. The CDR3 DNA sequence: TGTGCCAGTCCCCCCCGAGGGTCGCGGGTCGCTGAAGCTTTCTTT. Translated, it gives CASPPRGSRVAEAFF.

The chain combines TRBV4-1 with TRBJ2-1; 8 bases agree with TRBD1. The length of the CDR3 is 15 residues. The germline V gene encodes CDR1 MGHRA and CDR2 YSYEKL. With 3 bases clipped from V and 2 bases from J, the junction kept 3 bases outside the gene matches. As DNA, the CDR3 is TGCGCCAGCAGCCATGGACAGGGCCCCTACAATGAGCAGTTCTTC. Protein product: CASSHGQGPYNEQFF.

The chain uses TRBV2 and TRBJ2-7, with D uncertain. The CDR3 sequence is 14 residues long. Germline CDR1 and CDR2: SNHLY and FYNNEI. V dropped 6 bases and J dropped 2 bases, with 14 bases sitting between them. CDR3 in DNA: TGTGCCAGCAGCGTACAGCTAGGCCCCTACGAGCAGTACTTC. Encoded protein: CASSVQLGPYEQYF.

This clone was detected a few times. V gene TRBV7-3 combines with J gene TRBJ1-2, with a possible D match to TRBD1 (5 bases). The CDR3 has 11 residues. V lost 8 bases and J lost 3, with 7 bases in between. CDR1 is SGHTA, CDR2 FQGTGA, per germline. CDR3 amino acids: CASRGYYGYTF. Written as DNA, the CDR3 is TGTGCCAGCCGGGGGTACTATGGCTACACCTTC.

CDR3 amino acids: CASSPWGRDSYEQYF. Written as DNA, the CDR3 is TGTGCCAGCTCACCTTGGGGCAGGGACTCCTACGAGCAGTACTTC. The gene calls are TRBV18 and TRBJ2-7; tentatively, D is TRBD1 (5 bases). The germline CDR1 and CDR2 sequences are KGHSH and LQKENI. The CDR3 spans 15 residues. V was shortened by 3 bases and J by 0 bases, with 12 bases between the two germline ends.

The chain has TRBV6-1 and TRBJ2-7; no firm D call. Germline V lookup: CDR1 MNHNS, CDR2 SASEGT. The germline V and J ends were trimmed by 2 bases and 7 bases, with 9 bases remaining between them. The CDR3 totals 12 residues. The CDR3 sequence is CASSENGREQYF. DNA for the CDR3: TGTGCCAGCAGTGAAAATGGTCGGGAGCAGTACTTC.

V and J are TRBV7-3 and TRBJ1-4; a possible D gene is TRBD1 (5 bases). Germline V gene sequence: CDR1 SGHTA, CDR2 FQGTGA. The CDR3 has 15 residues. V lost 5 bases and J lost 5, with 15 bases in between. The CDR3 loop is CASSKRDGKNEKLFF. The CDR3 bases are TGTGCCAGCAGCAAAAGGGACGGCAAGAATGAAAAACTGTTTTTT.

This sequence joins TRBV19 and TRBJ2-3; D gene uncertain. In germline, CDR1 is LNHDA, CDR2 SQIVND (reference sequence). The V end was cut by 1 base, the J end by 3 bases, with 5 bases between. There are 13 residues in the CDR3. In nucleotides, the CDR3 is TGTGCCAGTAGTATAGGGCAAACAGATACGCAGTATTTT. This sequence encodes CASSIGQTDTQYF.

V usage is TRBV6-6 and J usage is TRBJ2-7, with TRBD2 as a possible D gene (5 bases). V was pared by 4 bases and J by 7 bases, with 11 bases between. This CDR3 is 12 amino acids long. Germline lookup yields CDR1 MNHNY and CDR2 SVGAGI (reference sequence). In DNA, the CDR3 is TGTGCCAGCAGTTCCCTAGCTGAAGAGCAGTACTTC. Amino acids: CASSSLAEEQYF.

The V and J genes are TRBV29-1 and TRBJ1-5; D not certain. V was pared by 6 bases and J by 0 bases, with 12 bases between. Germline V gene data show CDR1 as SQVTM and CDR2 as ANQGSEA. This CDR3 has 14 residues. CDR3 in amino acids: CSVSEVDSNQPQHF. DNA for the CDR3: TGCAGCGTGTCGGAGGTAGATAGCAATCAGCCCCAGCATTTT.

A few counts support this clone. CDR3 nucleotide sequence: TGTGCCAGCAGCTTGCCCAGGGGCTACGAGCAGTACTTC. Residues: CASSLPRGYEQYF. The chain is built from TRBV5-6 and TRBJ2-7, with D possibly TRBD1 on 6 matching bases. Trimming pared 1 base from V and 3 bases from J, leaving 8 bases between. The germline V gene encodes CDR1 SGHDT and CDR2 YYEEEE. This CDR3 is 13 amino acids long. The whole variable domain, remainder taken from reference TRBV5-6 and TRBJ2-7, is DAGVTQSPTHLIKTRGQQVTLRCSPKSGHDTVSWYQQALGQGPQFIFQYYEEEERQRGNFPDRFSGHQFPNYSSELNVNALLLGDSALYLCASSLPRGYEQYFGPGTRLTVT.

The chain has TRBV19 and TRBJ2-7; 9 bases are shared with TRBD1. CDR3 length equals 15 residues. The ends lost 3 bases at V and 5 bases at J; junction bases unmatched: 8. Germline CDR1 and CDR2: LNHDA and SQIVND (reference sequence). The CDR3 protein is CASSITGTGSHEQYF. In DNA form, the CDR3 reads TGTGCCAGTAGTATCACCGGGACAGGGTCCCACGAGCAGTACTTC.

This rearrangement joins TRBV28 to TRBJ2-5; 10 bases fit TRBD1. The CDR3 contains 14 residues. Per the germline V gene, CDR1 is MDHEN and CDR2 is SYDVKM. Trimming took 6 bases from V and 5 from J; bases not matched to a gene: 6. DNA for the CDR3: TGTGCCAGCAGCCTAGACAGGGGGCGGGAGACCCAGTACTTC. This sequence encodes CASSLDRGRETQYF.

The V call is TRBV7-2, the J call TRBJ2-5; D gene uncertain. The ends were cut back, 3 bases at V and 5 bases at J, with 13 bases in the middle. The CDR3 runs 14 residues. Germline V gives CDR1 SGHTA, CDR2 FQGNSA. This CDR3 is CASSFEALQETQYF. The DNA for the CDR3 is TGTGCCAGCAGCTTTGAAGCTCTACAGGAGACCCAGTACTTC.

The rearrangement joins TRBV7-9 to TRBJ1-4; 7 nucleotides match TRBD1. This CDR3 comprises 16 residues. Unmatched junction bases numbered 5, after V lost 4 bases and J lost 0 bases. Germline CDR1 and CDR2: SEHNR and FQNEAQ (reference sequence). CDR3 in amino acids: CASSYWDSATNEKLFF. In nucleotides, the CDR3 is TGTGCCAGCAGCTATTGGGACAGCGCAACTAATGAAAAACTGTTTTTT.

The rearrangement joins TRBV7-3 to TRBJ2-5; 7 bases line up with TRBD2. With 5 bases clipped from V and 2 bases from J, the junction kept 11 bases outside the gene matches. The CDR3 loop spans 16 amino acids. The germline CDR1 and CDR2 sequences are SGHTA and FQGTGA. The CDR3 is CASSDTGLRLQETQYF. The CDR3 DNA reads as TGTGCCAGCAGCGACACGGGACTAAGGTTACAAGAGACCCAGTACTTC. The full variable domain, with the rest looked up from reference TRBV7-3 and TRBJ2-5, is GAGVSQTPSNKVTEKGKYVELRCDPISGHTALYWYRQSLGQGPEFLIYFQGTGAADDSGLPNDRFFAVRPEGSVSTLKIQRTERGDSAVYLCASSDTGLRLQETQYFGPGTRLLVL.

CDR3 coding DNA: TGTGCCAGCAGTTACACCTTTCCCGGAACTAATGAAAAACTGTTTTTT. It yields the protein CASSYTFPGTNEKLFF. The gene calls are TRBV6-5 and TRBJ1-4; no clear D. Germline CDR1 MNHEY, CDR2 SVGAGI. The CDR3 totals 16 residues. Trimming left V 2 bases short and J 1 base short, with 11 bases between.

This sequence joins TRBV6-4 and TRBJ2-1; 9 bases map to TRBD2. The CDR3 sequence is 13 residues long. V shed 9 bases, J shed 7 bases, and the junction held 7 bases outside the gene matches. Germline-derived CDR1 and CDR2 are MRHNA and SNTAGT. CDR3 coding DNA: TGTGCCAGTTCACCTAGCGGGGTGAATGAGCAGTTCTTC. Translated, it gives CASSPSGVNEQFF.

There are many counts of this clone. The J gene is TRBJ1-2, the V gene TRBV28; weak D call: TRBD1 (5 bases). In germline, CDR1 is MDHEN, CDR2 SYDVKM. The CDR3 is 13 residues long. Trimming left V 3 bases short and J 9 bases short, with 14 bases between. The CDR3 DNA is TGTGCCAGCAGTTTGGGGCAGGGTATACGCTACACCTTC. It specifies CASSLGQGIRYTF.

The chain has TRBV30 and TRBJ2-4, with D maybe TRBD2 (6 bases). V lost 2 bases to trimming and J lost 7 bases, with 15 bases between them. CDR1 is GTSNPN, CDR2 SVGIG, per germline (reference sequence). The CDR3 totals 14 residues. This CDR3 reads CAWSKPGGGNIQYF. CDR3 nucleotides: TGTGCCTGGAGTAAGCCAGGAGGAGGGAACATTCAGTACTTC.

V gene TRBV2 combines with J gene TRBJ1-4, with D maybe TRBD1 (6 bases). V was clipped by 3 bases and J by 17 bases, with 16 bases between them. The germline CDR1 and CDR2 sequences are SNHLY and FYNNEI. This CDR3 is 12 amino acids long. The CDR3 protein is CASSDWAGVGFF. CDR3 coding DNA: TGTGCCAGCAGTGACTGGGCAGGGGTCGGATTTTTT. Looking up the rest from reference TRBV2 and TRBJ1-4 gives the full variable domain: EPEVTQTPSHQVTQMGQEVILRCVPISNHLYFYWYRQILGQKVEFLVSFYNNEISEKSEIFDDQFSVERPDGSNFTLKIRSTKLEDSAMYFCASSDWAGVGFFGSGTQLSVL.

J is TRBJ2-7 and V is TRBV7-9, with D perhaps TRBD2 (7 bases). The CDR3 length is 13 residues. Trimming left V 0 bases short and J 8 bases short, with 11 bases between. From germline, CDR1 is SEHNR and CDR2 FQNEAQ (reference sequence). CDR3 region: CASSLAGGLQQYF. The CDR3 nucleotides are TGTGCCAGCAGCTTAGCGGGGGGGCTCCAGCAGTACTTC.

This chain links TRBV10-3 with TRBJ2-7; D is perhaps TRBD1 or TRBD2 (5 bases each). The CDR3 covers 15 residues. The V gene lost 3 bases and the J gene lost 2 bases, with 14 bases spanning the gap. The germline V gene encodes CDR1 ENHRY and CDR2 SYGVKD. In nucleotides, the CDR3 is TGTGCCATCAGTGAAGGGACGGGTAGTACCTACGAGCAGTACTTC. Translation: CAISEGTGSTYEQYF.

This chain links TRBV18 with TRBJ2-3, with TRBD2 matching over 7 bases. The CDR3 totals 17 residues. Germline values: CDR1 KGHSH, CDR2 LQKENI. Trimming cost V 3 bases and J 2 bases; bases outside gene matches: 11. The CDR3 here is CASSPETSSPFTDTQYF. DNA of the CDR3: TGTGCCAGCTCACCCGAGACTAGCTCCCCCTTCACAGATACGCAGTATTTT. Supplemented by reference TRBV18 and TRBJ2-3, the full variable domain reads NAGVMQNPRHLVRRRGQEARLRCSPMKGHSHVYWYRQLPEEGLKFMVYLQKENIIDESGMPKERFSAEFPKEGPSILRIQQVVRGDSAAYFCASSPETSSPFTDTQYFGPGTRLTVL.

The chain couples TRBV28 to TRBJ1-2; 7 bases fit TRBD1. Germline V gene lookup returns CDR1 MDHEN and CDR2 SYDVKM. This CDR3 spans 13 amino acids. Trimming removed 5 bases from V and 8 bases from J; junction bases left unmatched: 8. The CDR3, as DNA: TGTGCCAGCAGTGCCCGGACAGGCTGGGGCTACACCTTC. Translated: CASSARTGWGYTF.

The V gene is TRBV30, the J gene TRBJ2-2; 8 bases line up with TRBD2. J gave up 3 bases and V 3 bases, and 3 bases lay outside the gene matches. This CDR3 spans 14 amino acids. From germline, CDR1 is GTSNPN and CDR2 SVGIG (reference sequence). DNA for the CDR3: TGTGCCTGGAGCCCGGGGGGGTACACCGGGGAGCTGTTTTTT. Protein product: CAWSPGGYTGELFF.

V is TRBV7-9 and J is TRBJ2-6; D is uncertain. Germline V CDR1 and CDR2: SEHNR, FQNEAQ (reference sequence). V lost 1 base to trimming and J lost 4 bases, with 17 bases between them. The CDR3 loop spans 18 amino acids. CDR3 in amino acids: CASSLVDKFPAGANVLTF. For the CDR3, the DNA is TGTGCCAGCAGCTTAGTTGACAAATTCCCAGCCGGGGCCAACGTCCTGACTTTC. The entire variable domain, with the rest obtained from reference TRBV7-9 and TRBJ2-6, is as follows: DTGVSQNPRHKITKRGQNVTFRCDPISEHNRLYWYRQTLGQGPEFLTYFQNEAQLEKSRLLSDRFSAERPKGSFSTLEIQRTEQGDSAMYLCASSLVDKFPAGANVLTFGAGSRLTVL.

This chain links TRBV15 with TRBJ2-2; 10 positions match TRBD2. This CDR3 is built from 16 residues. Trimming at V came to 5 bases and at J to 2 bases, leaving 5 bases not matched to a gene. The germline V gene encodes CDR1 LNHNV and CDR2 YYDKDF (reference sequence). The chain's CDR3 is CATSAGLAVNTGELFF. In DNA form, the CDR3 reads TGTGCCACCAGCGCAGGACTAGCGGTAAACACCGGGGAGCTGTTTTTT.